The 31 T cell receptor beta chains listed next were all sequenced from one sample in a study of T cell repertoires in cytomegalovirus infection. TCRdb used MiXCR to reprocess the reads, holding one entry per CDR3 protein. The sample holds fewer than 1,000,000 distinct CDR3 sequences, roughly a third seen once. Their target antigens are unknown. Sequenced material: cultured CD8+ T cells from PBMCs, taken from culture after CMV antigen stimulation. Source of these receptors: a human donor in good health (CMV status not recorded). Some clones in this sample may be carry-over from other donors' samples.

J is TRBJ1-1 and V is TRBV5-1; 7 bases line up with TRBD1. Unmatched junction bases numbered 8, after V lost 4 bases and J lost 2 bases. This CDR3 is built from 15 residues. Germline lookup yields CDR1 SGHRS and CDR2 YFSETQ. The CDR3 coding sequence is TGCGCCAGCAGCCCCGCAGGGGGAGGTAACACTGAAGCTTTCTTT. Translated, it gives CASSPAGGGNTEAFF.

The chain joins TRBV10-3 to TRBJ1-5; D gene uncertain. The CDR3 has 15 residues. Germline V gene lookup returns CDR1 ENHRY and CDR2 SYGVKD. Trimming stripped 4 bases from V and 0 bases from J, with 10 bases between. The CDR3 DNA is TGTGCCATCAGTGGAACAGCCGCTAGCAATCAGCCCCAGCATTTT. It is translated as CAISGTAASNQPQHF.

This clonotype was counted between two and nine times. This rearrangement joins TRBV5-1 to TRBJ1-2; a possible D gene is TRBD1 (5 bases). V gave up 3 bases and J gave up 6 bases, with 15 bases separating them. Germline-derived CDR1 and CDR2 are SGHRS and YFSETQ. The CDR3 has 14 amino acids. CDR3 loop: CASSYPGDANGYTF. CDR3 in DNA: TGCGCCAGCAGCTACCCGGGGGACGCGAATGGCTACACCTTC.

This clonotype was observed a handful of times. V gene TRBV6-5 combines with J gene TRBJ2-5, with 7 bases matching TRBD2. This CDR3 spans 15 amino acids. Germline V gives CDR1 MNHEY, CDR2 SVGAGI. Losses at the gene ends were 10 bases for V and 0 bases for J; bases not matched to a gene: 11. CDR3 amino acids: CATGKAGIYQETQYF. The CDR3 DNA reads TGTGCCACCGGCAAAGCGGGGATTTACCAAGAGACCCAGTACTTC.

This clonotype showed up just a few times. The chain links TRBV6-1 to TRBJ1-5; TRBD1 aligns across 7 bases. Germline CDR1 MNHNS, CDR2 SASEGT. V lost 2 bases, J lost 0 bases, and 10 bases stayed unmatched. There are 18 residues in the CDR3. CDR3 bases: TGTGCCAGCAGTGAATCGGGGACAGTAGACTATAGCAATCAGCCCCAGCATTTT. Translating gives CASSESGTVDYSNQPQHF.

This clonotype was seen repeatedly, ten times or more. The chain links TRBV4-3 to TRBJ1-3; possibly TRBD1 for D (5 bases). Trimming took 0 bases from V and 1 from J, leaving 10 bases between them. Per germline, CDR1 LGHNA and CDR2 YSLEER. This CDR3 region has 16 residues. CDR3 sequence (DNA): TGCGCCAGCAGCCAAGATGTGGGGGGTTCTGGAAACACCATATATTTT. Encoded protein: CASSQDVGGSGNTIYF.

This clonotype occurred many times. The chain links TRBV7-9 to TRBJ2-1, with TRBD2 matching over 11 bases. J was trimmed by 4 bases and V by 4 bases; bases with no gene match: 9. CDR3 size: 17 residues. CDR1 is SEHNR and CDR2 is FQNEAQ in the germline V gene (reference sequence). The CDR3 loop reads CASSSSTSGAYYNEQFF. CDR3 sequence (DNA): TGTGCCAGCAGCTCATCGACTAGCGGGGCCTATTACAATGAGCAGTTCTTC.

This clonotype came up a few times. The rearrangement joins TRBV7-9 to TRBJ1-2; the D gene is possibly TRBD1 (5 bases). CDR1 and CDR2 (germline): SEHNR, FQNEAQ (reference sequence). CDR3 length: 13 amino acids. Trimming shortened V by 4 bases and J by 4 bases, and 10 bases separated the two germline ends. The CDR3 nucleotides are TGTGCCAGCAGCTCAATGGGACTCTATGGCTACACCTTC. Translating it yields CASSSMGLYGYTF. The full variable domain, its missing parts supplied by reference TRBV7-9 and TRBJ1-2, is DTGVSQNPRHKITKRGQNVTFRCDPISEHNRLYWYRQTLGQGPEFLTYFQNEAQLEKSRLLSDRFSAERPKGSFSTLEIQRTEQGDSAMYLCASSSMGLYGYTFGSGTRLTVV.

This clonotype was seen a handful of times. The chain has TRBV12-3 or TRBV12-4 and TRBJ2-7; tentative D call: TRBD2 (6 bases). V lost 3 bases and J lost 1, with 10 bases in between. CDR3 length equals 14 residues. The DNA of the CDR3 is TGTGCCAGCAGTTTTGGAGGGGCGTCCTACGAGCAGTACGTC. Residues: CASSFGGASYEQYV.

This chain uses TRBV6-1 with TRBJ2-5, with TRBD2 matching 7 bases. This CDR3 region has 13 residues. Germline CDR1 is MNHNS and CDR2 is SASEGT. The junction had 4 bases not matched to a gene; V was cut back by 4 bases and J by 5 bases. This chain's CDR3 is CASSGEGQETQYF. In nucleotides, the CDR3 is TGTGCCAGCAGTGGGGAGGGCCAGGAGACCCAGTACTTC.

The gene calls are TRBV10-3 and TRBJ2-7; TRBD2 matches at 7 bases. J gave up 4 bases and V 5 bases, and 8 bases lay outside the gene matches. The CDR3 is 14 residues long. CDR1 is ENHRY, CDR2 SYGVKD, per germline. The CDR3 nucleotides read TGTGCCATCAGTCCCGGAGGGAGGGCATACGAGCAGTACGTC. This translates into CAISPGGRAYEQYV.

V and J are TRBV7-4 and TRBJ2-4; D tentatively fits TRBD1 or TRBD2 (5 bases each). Germline V gene data show CDR1 as SGHVT and CDR2 as SQSDAQ. CDR3 length: 18 residues. Trimming took 5 bases from V and 1 from J, leaving 21 bases between them. CDR3 DNA: TGTGCCAGCAGCCCCCCGGGACCTCTTCCGGGGGCCAAAAACATTCAGTACTTC. Amino acid sequence: CASSPPGPLPGAKNIQYF.

This clonotype was counted many times. The chain links TRBV7-6 to TRBJ2-7, with D possibly matching TRBD1 (6 bases). The CDR3 length is 13 residues. The germline V gene encodes CDR1 SGHVS and CDR2 FNYEAQ. V lost 4 bases, J lost 3 bases, and 10 bases lay in between. The CDR3 loop reads CASSSGTLYEQYF. The CDR3 DNA follows: TGTGCCAGCAGCTCCGGGACACTCTACGAGCAGTACTTC.

The CDR3 region has the DNA TGTGCCAGCAGCCCCCAAGAGCAGGGGCGGAACACTGAAGCTTTCTTT. The encoded protein is CASSPQEQGRNTEAFF. This chain links TRBV7-9 with TRBJ1-1, with D maybe TRBD1 (6 bases). The CDR3 runs to 16 residues. Germline V gene sequence: CDR1 SEHNR, CDR2 FQNEAQ (reference sequence). V was trimmed by 5 bases and J by 1 base, leaving 17 bases between them.

This chain joins TRBV19 and TRBJ1-1; TRBD1 is a possible D gene (6 bases). This CDR3 is 11 amino acids long. In germline, CDR1 is LNHDA, CDR2 SQIVND (reference sequence). Trimming pared 7 bases from V and 6 bases from J, leaving 9 bases between. The CDR3 DNA reads TGTGCCAGTATCGAGGGGGCTGAAGCTTTCTTT. Translated, it gives CASIEGAEAFF.

This clonotype was seen a few times. The chain combines TRBV27 with TRBJ2-7; D assignment may be TRBD1 or TRBD2 (7 bases each). Germline assignment: CDR1 MNHEY and CDR2 SMNVEV (reference sequence). The V and J ends lost 0 bases and 4 bases respectively, with 13 bases between them. The CDR3 covers 15 residues. This chain's CDR3 is CASSLSGGGRYEQYF. The CDR3 DNA sequence: TGTGCCAGCAGTTTATCGGGAGGGGGCCGGTACGAGCAGTACTTC.

This clonotype was observed a handful of times. V gene TRBV5-4 combines with J gene TRBJ2-2; D is perhaps TRBD1 or TRBD2 (5 bases each). The CDR3 sequence is 15 residues long. The V end was cut by 3 bases, the J end by 3 bases, with 12 bases between. From germline, CDR1 is SGHNT and CDR2 YYREEE (reference sequence). The CDR3 here is CASSWMGVDTGELFF. CDR3 sequence (DNA): TGTGCCAGCAGCTGGATGGGGGTCGACACCGGGGAGCTGTTTTTT.

The table lists this clonotype with a count of one. V is TRBV27 and J is TRBJ2-1, with D unresolved. This CDR3 has 16 amino acids. CDR1 MNHEY and CDR2 SMNVEV come from the germline V gene (reference sequence). V was pared by 3 bases and J by 2 bases, with 14 bases between. CDR3 sequence reads: CASSFFQETPYNEQFF. The DNA for the CDR3 is TGTGCCAGCAGTTTTTTTCAGGAGACCCCCTACAATGAGCAGTTCTTC.

This clonotype has a handful of counts. CDR3 coding DNA: TGTGCCAGCAGTTTAACCTGGGGCGGAGAGACCCAGTACTTC. Protein product: CASSLTWGGETQYF. The chain is built from TRBV12-3 or TRBV12-4 and TRBJ2-5; possibly TRBD1 for D (5 bases). This CDR3 has 14 amino acids. V shed 2 bases and J shed 4 bases, with 11 bases lying between them.

This sequence joins TRBV6-1 and TRBJ2-5; D unclear. This CDR3 spans 12 amino acids. Germline V gives CDR1 MNHNS, CDR2 SASEGT. V lost 6 bases and J 2 bases, leaving 7 bases between the germline ends. CDR3 protein: CASRWDQETQYF. In nucleotides, the CDR3 is TGTGCCAGCAGGTGGGATCAAGAGACCCAGTACTTC.

This clonotype came up many times. The rearrangement joins TRBV7-6 to TRBJ2-1, with 12 bases fitting TRBD2. CDR1 and CDR2 from the germline V gene are SGHVS and FNYEAQ. This CDR3 has 18 amino acids. V lost 5 bases to trimming and J lost 0 bases; unmatched junction nucleotides: 8. In DNA form, the CDR3 reads TGTGCCAGCAGCCTACTAGCGGGGGGCCGAAGCTCCTACAATGAGCAGTTCTTC. Residues: CASSLLAGGRSSYNEQFF.

The chain combines TRBV10-3 with TRBJ1-2; D not resolved. This CDR3 comprises 11 residues. Germline CDR1 and CDR2: ENHRY and SYGVKD. V lost 7 bases, J lost 6 bases, and 9 bases lay in between. The CDR3 sequence: CAINLRDGYTF. DNA of the CDR3: TGTGCCATCAACCTAAGAGATGGCTACACCTTC.

The J gene is TRBJ1-5, the V gene TRBV27, with D unresolved. The length of the CDR3 is 15 residues. The germline V and J ends were trimmed by 0 bases and 3 bases, with 9 bases remaining between them. Germline lookup yields CDR1 MNHEY and CDR2 SMNVEV (reference sequence). The DNA of the CDR3 is TGTGCCAGCAGTTTATCCCAAGACTTCAATCAGCCCCAGCATTTT. Amino acid sequence: CASSLSQDFNQPQHF.

Many counts were recorded for this clonotype. V gene TRBV12-3 or TRBV12-4 combines with J gene TRBJ2-1; 7 nucleotides align to TRBD2. Trimming removed 1 base from V and 7 bases from J; junction bases left unmatched: 4. CDR3 length: 14 amino acids. The CDR3 sequence is CASSLEGLGNEQFF. The DNA for the CDR3 is TGTGCCAGCAGTTTAGAAGGACTAGGAAATGAGCAGTTCTTC.

This clonotype came up once. The genes are TRBV29-1 and TRBJ2-1, with 10 bases matching TRBD1. This CDR3 spans 18 amino acids. In germline, CDR1 is SQVTM, CDR2 ANQGSEA. The ends lost 1 base at V and 2 bases at J; junction bases unmatched: 11. The CDR3 coding sequence is TGCAGCGTTGAAGCAGAATTGGACAGGGGGATTACCTACAATGAGCAGTTCTTC. This codes for CSVEAELDRGITYNEQFF.

The J gene is TRBJ2-3, the V gene TRBV19; TRBD2 matches 13 bases. This CDR3 comprises 20 residues. Trimming cost V 2 bases and J 0 bases; bases outside gene matches: 11. Germline CDR1 reads LNHDA; CDR2 reads SQIVND (reference sequence). CDR3 sequence: CASSIPGLAGITTSTDTQYF. CDR3 bases: TGTGCCAGTAGTATACCGGGACTAGCGGGGATCACGACTAGCACAGATACGCAGTATTTT.

This clonotype was observed a few times. CDR3 in DNA: TGTGCCAGCAGTGGGGGTTGGACAGATACGCAGTATTTT. Its translation: CASSGGWTDTQYF. V usage is TRBV27 and J usage is TRBJ2-3; D may be TRBD1 or TRBD2 (5 bases each). Germline V gene lookup returns CDR1 MNHEY and CDR2 SMNVEV (reference sequence). V lost 5 bases and J lost 3, with 9 bases in between. This CDR3 has 13 residues.

The V call is TRBV14, the J call TRBJ2-1, with D perhaps matching TRBD2 (7 bases). The CDR3 runs 16 residues. CDR1 is SGHDN and CDR2 is FVKESK in the germline V gene. Trimming shortened V by 5 bases and J by 8 bases, and 22 bases separated the two germline ends. The CDR3 bases are TGTGCCAGCAGCGCCCTAGGAGGGGGGGCCGTGGATGAGCAGTTCTTC. It specifies CASSALGGGAVDEQFF.

This clonotype came up a few times. The V call is TRBV2, the J call TRBJ1-2, with D unclear. Germline V lookup: CDR1 SNHLY, CDR2 FYNNEI. Trimming pared 4 bases from V and 4 bases from J, leaving 10 bases between. The CDR3 spans 13 residues. The CDR3 sequence is CASSGRRPYGYTF. The CDR3 nucleotides are TGTGCCAGCAGTGGAAGACGGCCCTATGGCTACACCTTC.

The genes are TRBV27 and TRBJ2-6; the D gene is possibly TRBD2 (5 bases). V lost 2 bases, J lost 2 bases, and 13 bases lay in between. The CDR3 sequence is 17 residues long. Germline CDR1 MNHEY, CDR2 SMNVEV (reference sequence). The DNA of the CDR3 is TGTGCCAGCAGTTTAGCAACAACGGGGACTGGGGCCAACGTCCTGACTTTC. This translates into CASSLATTGTGANVLTF.

This clonotype was seen a handful of times. V usage is TRBV6-1 and J usage is TRBJ1-1; a weak D match, TRBD1 (5 bases). Trimming removed 10 bases at V and 7 bases at J, with 13 bases between. This CDR3 has 11 amino acids. The germline gives CDR1 MNHNS, CDR2 SASEGT. CDR3 sequence: CATDSWGEAFF. As DNA, the CDR3 is TGTGCCACCGACAGTTGGGGTGAAGCTTTCTTT.